Given below is one T cell receptor (beta chain) in context. The antigen remains unidentified. The sample is drawn from a study of PD-1 blockade in classical Hodgkin lymphoma. Study details: On a schedule of every 2 weeks, patients received nivolumab 3 mg/kg intravenously. Study-wide results and caveats: Anyone who began nivolumab under 1 year after ASCT was excluded. CD8+ TCR diversity did not rise significantly by C4D1, unlike CD4+.

Noted time point: cycle 4 day 1 (C4D1), after about 6 weeks of nivolumab. There was relapse after autologous stem cell transplantation in every patient, and there was variation in brentuximab vedotin exposure. Generated by immunoSEQ multiplex PCR, the TCRdb table keeps only in-frame clones and is missing some. The table records around 30,000 clones, roughly 78% of them present only once. Material: peripheral blood mononuclear cells (PBMCs), obtained before the fourth cycle of nivolumab. This sequence was found in a human donor with classical Hodgkin lymphoma.

The CDR3 bases are TGTGCCAGCAGTGGAGGACTATACCTCTACGAGCAGTACTTC. Translated: CASSGGLYLYEQYF. The genes are TRBV6-1 and TRBJ2-7; tentatively, D is TRBD2 (6 bases). V lost 4 bases to trimming and J lost 3 bases, with 13 bases between them. The length of the CDR3 is 14 residues. Germline loops: CDR1 MNHNS, CDR2 SASEGT.